Following are 9 T cell receptor beta chains from one sample sequenced in a study of CD8 T cells in Susac syndrome. Random hexamers were used to reverse transcribe an amount of roughly 0.45 to 1 ug RNA. TCRdb processed the immunoSEQ multiplex PCR reads anew with MiXCR; each CDR3 protein has one entry. The sample holds just under 150,000 distinct CDR3 sequences; approximately 95% are singletons and the top ten take less than 0.095%. The sequencing sample was made of CD4+ T cells from PBMCs. These receptor sequences come from a human donor in good health.

The chain uses TRBV12-3 or TRBV12-4 and TRBJ2-2; 9 bases are a match to TRBD1. The CDR3 loop spans 16 amino acids. V was pared by 4 bases and J by 4 bases, with 7 bases of the junction left unmatched. In DNA form, the CDR3 reads TGTGCCAGCAGTTCCCGCCGGGACAGGGTCACCGGGGAGCTGTTTTTT. Amino acid sequence: CASSSRRDRVTGELFF.

This chain connects TRBV7-9 to TRBJ2-3, with TRBD2 identical over 11 bases. CDR1 and CDR2 (germline): SEHNR, FQNEAQ (reference sequence). Unmatched junction bases numbered 4, after V lost 3 bases and J lost 5 bases. There are 15 residues in the CDR3. CDR3 loop: CASSFATSGEDTQYF. The CDR3 bases are TGTGCCAGCAGCTTCGCGACTAGCGGGGAAGATACGCAGTATTTT.

CDR3 sequence reads: CASSRDPGARTSGSITYEQYF. In DNA form, the CDR3 reads TGTGCCAGCAGCCGTGACCCCGGGGCAAGGACTAGCGGGAGTATCACCTACGAGCAGTACTTC. The chain carries TRBV11-1 and TRBJ2-7; 13 positions agree with TRBD2. The J segment lost 2 bases and the V segment lost 5 bases, leaving 21 bases of the junction unmatched. The CDR3 has 21 amino acids. The germline CDR1 and CDR2 sequences are SGHAT and FQDESV (reference sequence). The full variable domain, in which reference TRBV11-1 and TRBJ2-7 provide the parts outside the CDR3, is EAEVAQSPRYKITEKSQAVAFWCDPISGHATLYWYRQILGQGPELLVQFQDESVVDDSQLPKDRFSAERLKGVDSTLKIQPAELGDSAMYLCASSRDPGARTSGSITYEQYFGPGTRLTVT.

The chain employs TRBV5-1 and TRBJ2-2; D is uncertain. The ends were cut back, 0 bases at V and 3 bases at J, with 3 bases in the middle. CDR3 length: 13 residues. Germline loops: CDR1 SGHRS, CDR2 YFSETQ. CDR3 coding DNA: TGCGCCAGCAGCTTGGACGACACCGGGGAGCTGTTTTTT. Translation: CASSLDDTGELFF.

The chain links TRBV5-6 to TRBJ2-1, with TRBD2 matching 8 bases. Losses at the gene ends were 4 bases for V and 4 bases for J; bases not matched to a gene: 7. Germline values: CDR1 SGHDT, CDR2 YYEEEE. There are 15 residues in the CDR3. In nucleotides, the CDR3 is TGTGCCAGCAGCATGGGACTAGTCGCTTACAATGAGCAGTTCTTC. This gives the protein CASSMGLVAYNEQFF.

The rearrangement links TRBV24-1 to TRBJ2-3; tentatively, D is TRBD1 (6 bases). Germline V gene data show CDR1 as KGHDR and CDR2 as SFDVKD. Trimming took off 4 bases at V and 7 bases at J, with 11 bases between the two ends. There are 13 residues in the CDR3. The CDR3 coding sequence is TGTGCCACCAGTGAGGGGGCGCAAAATACGCAGTATTTT. Its protein product is CATSEGAQNTQYF.

The chain has TRBV2 and TRBJ2-1; D gene uncertain. V lost 8 bases, J lost 0 bases, and 8 bases lay in between. Germline V CDR1 and CDR2: SNHLY, FYNNEI. The CDR3 spans 13 residues. The CDR3 DNA reads as TGTGCCAGCGGGCGTACCTCCTACAATGAGCAGTTCTTC. It encodes CASGRTSYNEQFF.

The rearrangement uses TRBV18 and TRBJ1-1; D call uncertain. Germline-derived CDR1 and CDR2 are KGHSH and LQKENI. V lost 2 bases to trimming and J lost 1 base, with 5 bases between them. The CDR3 length is 13 residues. CDR3 sequence: CASSPIENTEAFF. The CDR3, as DNA: TGTGCCAGCTCACCAATAGAGAACACTGAAGCTTTCTTT.

V and J are TRBV24-1 and TRBJ2-3; 8 bases line up with TRBD1. Germline assignment: CDR1 KGHDR and CDR2 SFDVKD. V lost 1 base, J lost 1 base, and 3 bases stayed unmatched. The CDR3 length is 16 residues. The CDR3 protein is CATSDFSDRGTDTQYF. DNA for the CDR3: TGTGCCACCAGTGATTTTTCGGACAGGGGCACAGATACGCAGTATTTT.